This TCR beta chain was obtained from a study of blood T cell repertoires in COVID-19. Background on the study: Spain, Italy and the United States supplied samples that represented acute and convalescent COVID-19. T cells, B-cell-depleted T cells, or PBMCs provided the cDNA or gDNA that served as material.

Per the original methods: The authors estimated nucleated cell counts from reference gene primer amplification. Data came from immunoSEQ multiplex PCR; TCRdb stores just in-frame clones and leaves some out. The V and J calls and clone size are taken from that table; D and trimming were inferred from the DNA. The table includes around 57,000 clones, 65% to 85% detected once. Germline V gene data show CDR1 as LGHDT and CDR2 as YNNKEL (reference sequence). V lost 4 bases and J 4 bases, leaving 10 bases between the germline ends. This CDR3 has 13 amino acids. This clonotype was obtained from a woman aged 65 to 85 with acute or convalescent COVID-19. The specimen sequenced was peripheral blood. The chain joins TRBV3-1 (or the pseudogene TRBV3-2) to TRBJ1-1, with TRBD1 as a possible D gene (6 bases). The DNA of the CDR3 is TGTGCCAGCAGCCGGGGGGGCGGCACTGAAGCTTTCTTT. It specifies CASSRGGGTEAFF.